This is a list of T cell receptor beta chains from one sample in a study of CD8+ T cells in alopecia areata. TCRdb's table, derived via immunoSEQ multiplex PCR, lists solely in-frame clones and lacks some. Of over 120,000 clones in the sample, roughly 50% were seen once. The sample was CD8+ T cells sorted from blood, taken at week 4, from a patient treated with tofacitinib. Every receptor here comes from a human donor with alopecia areata. Each CDR3 is given with its conserved first and last residue. D genes are given only for firm matches. Size tells how often a clone was seen (once, few, many) or the class of an expanded clone, and some rows leave it out.

abundance,d_gene,v_gene,j_gene,CDR3nt,CDR3aa
.,.,TRBV7-9,TRBJ1-1,TGTGCCAGCAATTGGGGGGCCACTGAAGCTTTCTTT,CASNWGATEAFF
.,.,TRBV13,TRBJ2-1,TGTGCCAGCAGCTTAGGCGCTACCCAGAGCTCCTACAATGAGCAGTTCTTC,CASSLGATQSSYNEQFF
.,TRBD1,TRBV30,TRBJ1-5,TGTGCCTGGAACAGGGGCATTGGCAATCAGCCCCAGCATTTT,CAWNRGIGNQPQHF
few,.,TRBV10-3,TRBJ2-1,TGTGCCATCAGTGAGTCGAGACTAGAAAATGAGCAGTTCTTC,CAISESRLENEQFF
few,TRBD2,TRBV7-8,TRBJ2-3,TGTGCCAGCAGCTTAGAAACCGGGGGGGCCCTTTTACACACAGATACGCAGTATTTT,CASSLETGGALLHTDTQYF
.,TRBD1,TRBV4-2,TRBJ1-6,TGTGCCAGCAGCCAGTTTCCGGGACAGGAGGAGAATTCACCCCTCCACTTT,CASSQFPGQEENSPLHF
few,.,TRBV7-9,TRBJ1-2,TGTGCCAGCAGCGTCGACCCAGGAGGCTACACCTTC,CASSVDPGGYTF
few,.,TRBV4-1,TRBJ1-4,TGCGCCAGCAGCCAACTCGGTGGACAGACTAATGAAAAACTGTTTTTT,CASSQLGGQTNEKLFF
.,.,TRBV29-1,TRBJ1-1,TGCAGCGTTCGAGGGGGGGATAGGAACACTGAAGCTTTCTTT,CSVRGGDRNTEAFF
.,TRBD2,TRBV29-1,TRBJ2-7,TGCAGCGTTGAAAGCCCTAGCGGGGGGTACGAGCAGTACTTC,CSVESPSGGYEQYF
.,.,TRBV27,TRBJ1-1,TGTGCCAGCAGCCTTACTTTGAACACTGAAGCTTTCTTT,CASSLTLNTEAFF
.,TRBD1,TRBV5-4,TRBJ2-7,TGTGCCAGCAGCTCCGGGACAGGGGGCATCGACGAGCAGTACTTC,CASSSGTGGIDEQYF
.,.,TRBV4-2,TRBJ1-1,TGTGCCAGCAGCCAAGCCCGGAGGGGGATGAACACTGAAGCTTTCTTT,CASSQARRGMNTEAFF
.,TRBD2,TRBV5-6,TRBJ2-1,TGTGCCGCCAGAGCCAGCGGGGGGTACAATGAGCAGTTCTTC,CAARASGGYNEQFF
.,.,TRBV30,TRBJ2-1,TGTGCCTGGTTCAACAGGAATGAGCAGTTCTTC,CAWFNRNEQFF
.,.,TRBV29-1,TRBJ2-2,TGCAGCGTTGTGCCGGATACTGGCACCGGGGAGCTGTTTTTT,CSVVPDTGTGELFF
.,.,TRBV6-5,TRBJ2-2,TGTGCCAGCAGCTCGAACGCCGGGGAGCTGTTTTTT,CASSSNAGELFF
.,.,TRBV6-5,TRBJ2-3,TGTGCCAGCAGTTACCTGGCGGGGACAGATACGCAGTATTTT,CASSYLAGTDTQYF
.,.,TRBV30,TRBJ1-5,TGTGCCTGGTCCCGGGGGGCGGGCAATCAGCCCCAGCATTTT,CAWSRGAGNQPQHF
.,.,TRBV9,TRBJ2-5,TGTGCCAGCAGCCCCGTGGGCTTTCAAGAGACCCAGTACTTC,CASSPVGFQETQYF
few,.,TRBV6-5,TRBJ1-2,TGTGCCAGCAGTTACCGAGAAACTAACTATGGCTACACCTTC,CASSYRETNYGYTF
.,.,TRBV15,TRBJ2-7,TGTGCCACCAGCAGCTACCCCGGGACCTTCTACGAGCAGTACTTC,CATSSYPGTFYEQYF
once,TRBD2,TRBV6-5,TRBJ2-5,TGTGCCAGCAGTTACTCTGTAGCGGGGGTACAAGAGACCCAGTACTTC,CASSYSVAGVQETQYF
once,.,TRBV27,TRBJ2-7,TGTGCCAGCAGTCCGGGTGCCTACGAGCAGTACTTC,CASSPGAYEQYF
.,.,TRBV13,TRBJ2-7,TGTGCCAGCACGGGCAACCCCTACGAGCAGTACTTC,CASTGNPYEQYF
.,.,TRBV6-1,TRBJ2-7,TGTGCCAGCATTCGGATCGGGGGAGAGTACGAGCAGTACTTC,CASIRIGGEYEQYF
.,.,TRBV7-9,TRBJ2-7,TGTGCCAGCAGCTCGGGTCTTTCCTACGAGCAGTACTTC,CASSSGLSYEQYF
.,.,TRBV9,TRBJ2-5,TGTGCCAGCAGCGAACAGGGAGAGACCCAGTACTTC,CASSEQGETQYF
.,.,TRBV7-8,TRBJ2-7,TGTGCCAGCAGCTTAGCGCGGGCATACGAGCAGTACTTC,CASSLARAYEQYF